Following are 18 T cell receptor beta chains from one sample sequenced in a study of vaccination and CD4 T cells after COVID-19. Oncomine TCR Beta short-read sequencing was applied to DNA from cultured CD4+ T cells. TCRdb re-called the PCR reads with MiXCR, one entry per CDR3 protein. The table lists about 20,000 distinct CDR3 sequences, around three fifths of them singletons. Which antigens these TCRs recognize remains unknown. Treatment in this sample: approximately 11-day PBMC culture with coronavirus spike peptide pools or control peptides (ViraFEST assay). Sequencing was done on a sample of CD4+ T cells from blood, cultured in vitro. The receptors stem from a human donor who had recovered from COVID-19.

The chain employs TRBV7-6 and TRBJ2-3; 14 bases map to TRBD2. After removal of 1 base from V and 5 bases from J, the junction contained 8 bases not matched to a gene. This CDR3 spans 18 amino acids. Germline values: CDR1 SGHVS, CDR2 FNYEAQ. Here the CDR3 reads CASSLVATSGRALDTQYF. The CDR3 DNA follows: TGTGCCAGCAGCTTAGTAGCGACTAGCGGGAGGGCCTTAGATACGCAGTATTTT.

A single count supports this clonotype. The chain has TRBV28 and TRBJ1-2; D unclear. Germline CDR1 is MDHEN and CDR2 is SYDVKM. The CDR3 is 13 amino acids. V was trimmed by 10 bases and J by 3 bases, leaving 15 bases between them. Written as DNA, the CDR3 is TGTGCCACCGAAAACTCGGCGGACTATGGCTACACCTTC. Its translation: CATENSADYGYTF.

Here the CDR3 reads CASIRGQASTEAFF. CDR3 nucleotide sequence: TGTGCCAGCATCAGGGGTCAGGCGAGCACTGAAGCTTTCTTT. J is TRBJ1-1 and V is TRBV6-1; possible D gene TRBD1, 6 bases. Between the trimmed V and J ends, which lost 7 bases and 4 bases, there was a span of 16 bases. Germline-derived CDR1 and CDR2 are MNHNS and SASEGT. The CDR3 has 14 amino acids.

The rearrangement uses TRBV20-1 and TRBJ1-5, with 7 bases identical to TRBD1. V was clipped by 3 bases and J by 5 bases; unmatched bases: 7. Germline CDR1 is DFQATT and CDR2 is SNEGSKA (reference sequence). This CDR3 contains 14 residues. The DNA for the CDR3 is TGCAGTGCTAGTCCGACAGGGTCATATCAGCCCCAGCATTTT. It yields the protein CSASPTGSYQPQHF.

The chain links TRBV21-1 to TRBJ2-3. TRBV21-1 is listed as a pseudogene. CDR3 length equals 13 residues. The CDR3 DNA reads as TGTGCCAGCAGCAAGACAAACACAGATACGCAGTATTTT. Translated: CASSKTNTDTQYF.

This clonotype appeared a few times. This chain connects TRBV30 to TRBJ1-6, with 9 bases aligning to TRBD1. Germline-derived CDR1 and CDR2 are GTSNPN and SVGIG (reference sequence). Trimming at V came to 2 bases and at J to 10 bases, leaving 9 bases not matched to a gene. The CDR3 totals 15 residues. CDR3 sequence reads: CAWSFRDRVDSPLHF. DNA for the CDR3: TGTGCCTGGAGTTTCCGGGACAGGGTAGACTCACCCCTCCACTTT.

This clonotype occurred a few times. This chain connects TRBV7-8 to TRBJ2-7; 10 bases match TRBD1. This CDR3 comprises 15 residues. Germline V CDR1 and CDR2: SGHVS, FQNEAQ. J was trimmed by 4 bases and V by 5 bases; bases with no gene match: 8. Here the CDR3 reads CASSHRRTGGYEQYF. The CDR3 nucleotides are TGTGCCAGCAGCCACCGTCGGACAGGGGGGTACGAGCAGTACTTC.

This clonotype was observed a few times. The genes are TRBV24-1 and TRBJ2-1; D is possibly TRBD2 (6 bases). Germline-derived CDR1 and CDR2 are KGHDR and SFDVKD. Trimming took 0 bases from V and 7 from J, leaving 9 bases between them. The CDR3 is made up of 14 amino acids. For the CDR3, the DNA is TGTGCCACCAGTGATTTGCGGGGGAATAATGAGCAGTTCTTC. As protein: CATSDLRGNNEQFF.

This clonotype was counted a few times. The rearrangement joins TRBV5-1 to TRBJ1-1, with D unresolved. The ends were cut back, 0 bases at V and 4 bases at J, with 10 bases in the middle. The CDR3 is 14 residues long. The V gene's germline CDR1 is SGHRS and CDR2 YFSETQ. The CDR3 spells CASSLDRWGTEAFF. CDR3 nucleotides: TGCGCCAGCAGCTTGGATAGGTGGGGCACTGAAGCTTTCTTT.

The V and J genes are TRBV11-2 and TRBJ1-6; D remains unclear. Germline CDR1 is SGHAT and CDR2 is FQNNGV. The CDR3 runs 15 residues. The germline V and J ends were trimmed by 1 base and 5 bases, with 9 bases remaining between them. CDR3 region: CASSLGLGDNSPLHF. CDR3 nucleotide sequence: TGTGCCAGCAGCTTAGGTCTCGGAGATAATTCACCCCTCCACTTT.

V usage is TRBV30 and J usage is TRBJ2-5; TRBD1 or TRBD2 may be the D gene (5 bases each). V dropped 3 bases and J dropped 4 bases, with 15 bases sitting between them. The germline CDR1 and CDR2 sequences are GTSNPN and SVGIG (reference sequence). This CDR3 contains 14 residues. Written as DNA, the CDR3 is TGTGCCTGGAGCCTCGGGACCCTCCGAGAGACCCAGTACTTC. Its translation is CAWSLGTLRETQYF.

For the CDR3, the DNA is TGCAGTGCCCTGACAGGGGATGATCAGCCCCAGCATTTT. Encoded protein: CSALTGDDQPQHF. The chain carries TRBV20-1 and TRBJ1-5, with 8 bases that match TRBD1. This CDR3 contains 13 residues. J lost 5 bases, V lost 6 bases, and 6 bases had no gene match. Per the germline V gene, CDR1 is DFQATT and CDR2 is SNEGSKA (reference sequence).

This clonotype was seen only a few times. The chain has TRBV7-9 and TRBJ1-4; a weak D match, TRBD1 (6 bases). Between the trimmed V and J ends, which lost 2 bases and 0 bases, there was a span of 7 bases. The CDR3 consists of 15 residues. Germline CDR1 SEHNR, CDR2 FQNEAQ (reference sequence). The CDR3 loop reads CASSLQGTTNEKLFF. The DNA of the CDR3 is TGTGCCAGCAGCTTACAGGGGACAACTAATGAAAAACTGTTTTTT.

The CDR3 region is CASKTSRETQYF. For the CDR3, the DNA is TGTGCCAGCAAAACATCCAGGGAGACCCAGTACTTC. The chain joins TRBV6-1 to TRBJ2-5; D ambiguous. V lost 7 bases, J lost 5 bases, and 11 bases lay in between. This CDR3 is built from 12 residues. CDR1 and CDR2 (germline): MNHNS, SASEGT.

The V gene is TRBV20-1, the J gene TRBJ2-3; 8 bases align to TRBD2. This CDR3 contains 15 residues. The V gene's germline CDR1 is DFQATT and CDR2 SNEGSKA (reference sequence). V was clipped by 6 bases and J by 4 bases; unmatched bases: 12. The CDR3 region has the DNA TGCAGTGCCTCAACACCGGGAGGGTACCCAGATACGCAGTATTTT. It yields the protein CSASTPGGYPDTQYF.

The CDR3 loop is CATSDTRTGTDTQYF. In DNA form, the CDR3 reads TGTGCCACCAGTGATACCCGAACGGGCACAGATACGCAGTATTTT. The chain carries TRBV24-1 and TRBJ2-3; D unresolved. CDR3 length equals 15 residues. Looked up from germline, CDR1 is KGHDR and CDR2 is SFDVKD. The V and J ends lost 3 bases and 1 base respectively, with 10 bases between them.

This clonotype was observed a single time. CDR3 nucleotide sequence: TGCAGTGCCGGTAATTGGGACCGAAACGAGTGGAATGAGCAGTTCTTC. Amino acids: CSAGNWDRNEWNEQFF. This sequence joins TRBV20-1 and TRBJ2-1, with D perhaps assigned TRBD1 or TRBD2 (5 bases each). The CDR3 runs to 16 residues. The germline V gene encodes CDR1 DFQATT and CDR2 SNEGSKA (reference sequence). Trimming pared 6 bases from V and 7 bases from J, leaving 25 bases between.

V gene TRBV30 combines with J gene TRBJ1-2; tentatively, D is TRBD1 (5 bases). Germline values: CDR1 GTSNPN, CDR2 SVGIG (reference sequence). CDR3 length: 11 residues. Trimming removed 2 bases at V and 4 bases at J, with 5 bases between. The CDR3 is CAWSRGYGYTF. The CDR3, as DNA: TGTGCCTGGAGTAGGGGCTATGGCTACACCTTC.